This T cell receptor (beta chain) stems from a study of T-cell reconstitution after alpha-beta-depleted transplantation in children. For this clonotype: The antigen remains unidentified.

A library of TCRbeta sequences, prepared with unique molecular identifiers, was generated. TCRdb reprocessed the PCR reads via MiXCR and lists one record per CDR3 protein. The sample has fewer than 450,000 distinct CDR3 sequences, roughly 15% seen once; the top ten hold roughly 40%. Study-level results: Expanded clones from the graft, numbering several hundred, reportedly supplied alpha-beta T cells about two months after transplant. Certain patients had high TCRbeta diversity at day 60, and it came from recipient T cells and thymic progenitors that survived.

V lost 0 bases, J lost 6 bases, and 14 bases lay in between. Germline V gene data show CDR1 as SGDLS and CDR2 as YYNGEE. The CDR3 is 15 residues long. This receptor was identified in a male patient under 10 years old who had a stem cell transplant for acute lymphoblastic leukemia, so the T cells may come from the graft donor. This chain links TRBV9 with TRBJ2-3, with TRBD2 as a possible D gene (6 bases). The input for sequencing was PBMCs, mostly from graft donor cells, taken 360 days after TCRalphabeta/CD19-depleted stem cell transplant. Here the CDR3 reads CASSVAPREQDTQYF. The CDR3 nucleotides read TGTGCCAGCAGCGTAGCCCCCCGGGAGCAGGATACGCAGTATTTT.